There are a few counts of the clone carrying this T cell receptor beta chain. Its antigen is currently unknown. The data originate from a study of T cell repertoires in cytomegalovirus infection. Overall study context: Indications came from public TCR beta signatures; they pointed to CMV infection and to a matching HLA type.

The V gene lost 4 bases and the J gene lost 8 bases, with 15 bases spanning the gap. This CDR3 comprises 14 residues. Germline V gene sequence: CDR1 SGHRS, CDR2 YFSETQ. Study-level findings and limits: In two of eight donors, the top clonotype was HLA-C-restricted CMV-specific. Accumulated public TCR beta family frequency recognized individuals carrying CMV together with the relevant HLA.

In TCRdb, the reads were re-called with MiXCR into one record per CDR3 protein. Found here are some 230,000 distinct CDR3 sequences, 22% of them singletons; the top ten hold 18%. Sequencing was performed on CD8+ T cells from PBMCs. This receptor was identified in a human donor in good health (CMV status not recorded). Some clones in this sample may be carry-over from other donors' samples. The chain is built from TRBV5-1 and TRBJ1-4; possible D gene TRBD1, 5 bases. In DNA, the CDR3 is TGCGCCAGCAGCCCCCAGGGACCCGGGGAAAAACTGTTTTTT. Its protein product is CASSPQGPGEKLFF.